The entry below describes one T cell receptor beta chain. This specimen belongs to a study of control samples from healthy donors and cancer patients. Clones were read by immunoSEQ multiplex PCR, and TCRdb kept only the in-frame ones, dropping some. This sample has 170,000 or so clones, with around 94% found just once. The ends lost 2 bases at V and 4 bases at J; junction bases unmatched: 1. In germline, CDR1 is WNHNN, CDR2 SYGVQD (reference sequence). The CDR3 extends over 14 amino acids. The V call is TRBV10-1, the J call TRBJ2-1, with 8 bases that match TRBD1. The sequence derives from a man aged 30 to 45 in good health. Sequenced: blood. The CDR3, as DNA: TGCGCCAGCAGTGAGGGGACAGGATACAATGAGCAGTTCTTC. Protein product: CASSEGTGYNEQFF.